What follows is one TCR beta chain and its context. The target antigen is unknown. Time point noted: cycle 4 day 1 (C4D1), after less than seven weeks of nivolumab. Every one of the patients relapsed after autologous stem cell transplantation (brentuximab vedotin exposure was variable). J lost 5 bases, V lost 3 bases, and 17 bases had no gene match. This CDR3 has 18 amino acids. Germline assignment: CDR1 SGHAT and CDR2 FQDESV (reference sequence). Produced via immunoSEQ multiplex PCR; TCRdb's table is partial and in-frame only. The sample comprises some 110,000 clones, roughly nine tenths of which are singletons, and 15% to 20% rests with the top ten. The data stem from a study of PD-1 blockade in classical Hodgkin lymphoma. As for the study in general: Nivolumab was administered to patients intravenously at 3 mg/kg every 2 weeks.

Study-level findings and limits: Whoever responded completely had baseline diversity much like that seen in newly diagnosed patients. Repertoires differed for reasons still undefined, possibly disease activity or prior therapy.

Material: peripheral blood mononuclear cells (PBMCs), obtained before the fourth cycle of nivolumab. The receptor was derived from a human donor with classical Hodgkin lymphoma. The chain is built from TRBV11-1 and TRBJ2-7; TRBD1 matches 9 bases. This CDR3 reads CASSFRRQSGTGGDEQYF. In DNA, the CDR3 is TGTGCCAGCAGCTTTCGAAGACAGAGTGGAACAGGGGGCGACGAGCAGTACTTC.